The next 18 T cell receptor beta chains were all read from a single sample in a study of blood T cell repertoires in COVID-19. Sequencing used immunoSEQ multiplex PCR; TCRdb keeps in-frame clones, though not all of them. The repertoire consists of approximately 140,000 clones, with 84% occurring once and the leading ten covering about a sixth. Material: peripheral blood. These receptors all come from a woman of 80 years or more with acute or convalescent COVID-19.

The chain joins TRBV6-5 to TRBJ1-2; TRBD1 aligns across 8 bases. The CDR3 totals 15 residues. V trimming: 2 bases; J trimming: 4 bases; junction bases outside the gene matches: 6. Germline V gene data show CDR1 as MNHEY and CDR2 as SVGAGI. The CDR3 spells CASSYGRGLLYGYTF. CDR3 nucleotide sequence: TGTGCCAGCAGTTACGGCAGGGGGCTTCTCTATGGCTACACCTTC.

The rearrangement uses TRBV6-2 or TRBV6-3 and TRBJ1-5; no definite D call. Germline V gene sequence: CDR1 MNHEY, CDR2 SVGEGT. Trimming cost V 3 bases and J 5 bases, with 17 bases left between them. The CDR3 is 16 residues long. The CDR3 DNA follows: TGTGCCAGCAGTTATACGACTAGAGGAGGCTATCAGCCCCAGCATTTT. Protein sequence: CASSYTTRGGYQPQHF.

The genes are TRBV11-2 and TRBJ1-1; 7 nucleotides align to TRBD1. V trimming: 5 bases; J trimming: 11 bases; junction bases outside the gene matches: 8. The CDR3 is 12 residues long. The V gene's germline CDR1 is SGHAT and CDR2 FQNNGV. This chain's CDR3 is CASSLGQVGAFF. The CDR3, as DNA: TGTGCCAGCAGCCTCGGACAGGTTGGGGCTTTCTTT.

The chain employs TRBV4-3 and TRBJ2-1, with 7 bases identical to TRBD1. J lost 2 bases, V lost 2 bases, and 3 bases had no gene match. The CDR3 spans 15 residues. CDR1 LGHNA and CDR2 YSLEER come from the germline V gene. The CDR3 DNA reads TGCGCCAGCAGCCAAACTCAGGGGGCCTACAATGAGCAGTTCTTC. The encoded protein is CASSQTQGAYNEQFF.

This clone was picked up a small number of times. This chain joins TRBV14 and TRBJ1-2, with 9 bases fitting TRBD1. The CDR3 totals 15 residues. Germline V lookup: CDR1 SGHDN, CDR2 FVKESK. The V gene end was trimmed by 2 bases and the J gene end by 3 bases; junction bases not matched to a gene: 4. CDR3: CASSQIDRGDYGYTF. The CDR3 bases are TGTGCCAGCAGCCAAATCGACAGGGGGGACTATGGCTACACCTTC.

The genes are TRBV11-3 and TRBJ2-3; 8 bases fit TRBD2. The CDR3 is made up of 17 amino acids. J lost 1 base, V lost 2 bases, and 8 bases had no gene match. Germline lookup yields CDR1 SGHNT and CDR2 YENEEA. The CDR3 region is CASSLKGAGGRTDTQYF. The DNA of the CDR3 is TGTGCCAGCAGCTTAAAAGGTGCGGGGGGCCGCACAGATACGCAGTATTTT.

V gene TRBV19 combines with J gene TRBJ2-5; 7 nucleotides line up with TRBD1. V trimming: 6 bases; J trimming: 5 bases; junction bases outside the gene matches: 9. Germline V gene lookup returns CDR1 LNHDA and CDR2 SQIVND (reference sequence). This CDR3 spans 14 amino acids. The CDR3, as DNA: TGTGCCAGTAGCCCACGACAGGGTCGGGAGACCCAGTACTTC. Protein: CASSPRQGRETQYF.

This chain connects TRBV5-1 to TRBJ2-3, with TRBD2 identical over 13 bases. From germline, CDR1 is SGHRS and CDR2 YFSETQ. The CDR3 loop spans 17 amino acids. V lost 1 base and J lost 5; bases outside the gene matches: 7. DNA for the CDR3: TGCGCCAGCAGCTTGCAACTAGCGGGGGGGCGGAGAGATACGCAGTATTTT. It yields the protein CASSLQLAGGRRDTQYF.

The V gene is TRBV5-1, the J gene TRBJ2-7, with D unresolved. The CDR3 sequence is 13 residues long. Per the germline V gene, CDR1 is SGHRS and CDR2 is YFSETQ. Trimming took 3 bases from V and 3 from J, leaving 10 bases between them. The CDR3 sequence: CASSSGSGYEQYF. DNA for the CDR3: TGCGCCAGCAGCTCGGGTTCTGGCTACGAGCAGTACTTC.

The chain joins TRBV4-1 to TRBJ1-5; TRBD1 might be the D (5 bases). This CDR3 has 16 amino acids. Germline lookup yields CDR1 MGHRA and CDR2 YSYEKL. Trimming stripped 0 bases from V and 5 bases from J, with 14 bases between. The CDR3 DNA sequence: TGCGCCAGCAGCCAAGATTATACAGGAAGGCATCAGCCCCAGCATTTT. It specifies CASSQDYTGRHQPQHF.

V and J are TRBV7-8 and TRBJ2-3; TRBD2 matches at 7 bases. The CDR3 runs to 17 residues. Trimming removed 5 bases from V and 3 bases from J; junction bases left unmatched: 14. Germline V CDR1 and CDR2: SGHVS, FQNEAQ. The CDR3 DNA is TGTGCCAGCAGCCCTCGAGGTGGGAGGGCCCTAACAGATACGCAGTATTTT. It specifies CASSPRGGRALTDTQYF.

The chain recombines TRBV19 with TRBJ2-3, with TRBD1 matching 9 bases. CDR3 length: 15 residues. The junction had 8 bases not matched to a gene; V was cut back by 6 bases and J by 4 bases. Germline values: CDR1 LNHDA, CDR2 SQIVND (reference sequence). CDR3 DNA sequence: TGTGCCAGTAGGACATGGGGACAGGGCCCAGATACGCAGTATTTT. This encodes CASRTWGQGPDTQYF.

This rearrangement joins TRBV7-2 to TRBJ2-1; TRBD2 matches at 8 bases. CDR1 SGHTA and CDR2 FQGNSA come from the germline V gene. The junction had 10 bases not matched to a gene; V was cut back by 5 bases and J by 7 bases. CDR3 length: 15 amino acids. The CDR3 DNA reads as TGTGCCAGCAGCCCCGCCGGGACTAGGTCGAATGAGCAGTTCTTC. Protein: CASSPAGTRSNEQFF.

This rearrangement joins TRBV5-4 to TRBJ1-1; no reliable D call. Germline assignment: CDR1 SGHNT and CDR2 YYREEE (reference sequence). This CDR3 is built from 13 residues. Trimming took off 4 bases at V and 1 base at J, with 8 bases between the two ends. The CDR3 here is CASSTEENTEAFF. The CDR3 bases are TGTGCCAGCAGCACGGAGGAGAACACTGAAGCTTTCTTT.

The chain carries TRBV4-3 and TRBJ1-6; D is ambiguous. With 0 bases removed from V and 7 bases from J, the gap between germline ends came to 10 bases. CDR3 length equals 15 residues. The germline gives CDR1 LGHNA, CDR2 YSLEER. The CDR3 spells CASSQDWAANSPLHF. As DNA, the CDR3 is TGCGCCAGCAGCCAAGATTGGGCAGCCAATTCACCCCTCCACTTT.

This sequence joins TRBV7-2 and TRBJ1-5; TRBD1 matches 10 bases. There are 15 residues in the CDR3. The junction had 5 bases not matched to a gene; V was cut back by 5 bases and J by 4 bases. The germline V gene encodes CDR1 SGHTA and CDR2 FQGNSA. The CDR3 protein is CASSRRTGGNQPQHF. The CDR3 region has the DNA TGTGCCAGCAGCCGTAGGACAGGGGGAAATCAGCCCCAGCATTTT.

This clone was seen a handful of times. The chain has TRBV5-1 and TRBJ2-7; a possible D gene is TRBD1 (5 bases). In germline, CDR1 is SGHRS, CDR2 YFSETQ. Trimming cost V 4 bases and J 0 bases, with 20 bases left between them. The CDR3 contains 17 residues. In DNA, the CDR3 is TGCGCCAGCAGCCGTGGTAGGAAAGGGGCAACCTCCTACGAGCAGTACTTC. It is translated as CASSRGRKGATSYEQYF.

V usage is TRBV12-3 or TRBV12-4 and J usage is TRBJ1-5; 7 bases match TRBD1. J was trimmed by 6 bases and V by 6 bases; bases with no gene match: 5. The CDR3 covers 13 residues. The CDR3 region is CASRPQGFQPQHF. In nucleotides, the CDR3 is TGTGCCAGCAGACCACAGGGGTTTCAGCCCCAGCATTTT.